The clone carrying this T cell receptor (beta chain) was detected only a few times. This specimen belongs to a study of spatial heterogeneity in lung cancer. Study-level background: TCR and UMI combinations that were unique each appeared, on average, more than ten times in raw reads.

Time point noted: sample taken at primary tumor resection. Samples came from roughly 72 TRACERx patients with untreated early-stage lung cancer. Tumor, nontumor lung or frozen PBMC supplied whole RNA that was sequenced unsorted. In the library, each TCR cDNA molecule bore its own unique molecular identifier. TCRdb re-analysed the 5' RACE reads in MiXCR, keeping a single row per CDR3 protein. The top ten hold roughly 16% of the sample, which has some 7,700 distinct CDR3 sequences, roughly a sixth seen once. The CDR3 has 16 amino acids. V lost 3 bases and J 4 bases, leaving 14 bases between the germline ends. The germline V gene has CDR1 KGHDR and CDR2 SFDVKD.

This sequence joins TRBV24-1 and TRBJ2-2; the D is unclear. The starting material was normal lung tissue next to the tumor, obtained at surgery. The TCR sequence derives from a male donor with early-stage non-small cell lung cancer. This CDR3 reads CATSDPALTGTGELFF. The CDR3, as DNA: TGTGCCACCAGTGATCCAGCCTTAACGGGCACCGGGGAGCTGTTTTTT.